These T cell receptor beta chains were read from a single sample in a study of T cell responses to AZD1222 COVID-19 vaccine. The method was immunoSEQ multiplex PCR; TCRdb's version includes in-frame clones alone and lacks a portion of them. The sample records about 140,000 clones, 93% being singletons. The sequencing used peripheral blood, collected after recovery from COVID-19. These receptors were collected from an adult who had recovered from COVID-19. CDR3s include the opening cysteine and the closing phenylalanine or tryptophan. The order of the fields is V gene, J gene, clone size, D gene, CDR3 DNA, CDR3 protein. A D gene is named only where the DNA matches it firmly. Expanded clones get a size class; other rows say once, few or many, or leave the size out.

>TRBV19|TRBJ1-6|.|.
TGTGCCAGTCAAGAAGGATCTTCGACACCCCTCCACTTT
CASQEGSSTPLHF
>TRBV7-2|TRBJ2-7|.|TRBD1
TGTGCCAGCAGCTTAGCGGGACAGACCTCCTACGAGCAGTACTTC
CASSLAGQTSYEQYF
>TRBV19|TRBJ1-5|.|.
TGTGCCAGTAGTCCGGGAGACAATCAGCCCCAGCATTTT
CASSPGDNQPQHF
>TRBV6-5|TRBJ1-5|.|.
TGTGCCAGCAGTTACTCGAAGTCGGGCAATCAGCCCCAGCATTTT
CASSYSKSGNQPQHF
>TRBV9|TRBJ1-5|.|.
TGTGCCAGCAGCGGGGAACAGGGAGATCAGCCCCAGCATTTT
CASSGEQGDQPQHF
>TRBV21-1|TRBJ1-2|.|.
TGTGCCAGCAGCAAGCCTTGGACAGGGGTAATCTATGGCTACACCTTC
CASSKPWTGVIYGYTF
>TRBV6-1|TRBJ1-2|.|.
TGTGCCAGCAGTGAAGCGATAGGAATGGGGGGCGCGAACTATGGCTACACCTTC
CASSEAIGMGGANYGYTF
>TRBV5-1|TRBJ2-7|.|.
TGCGCCAGCAGCTTGGTTACTGGGTCGTCCTCCTACGAGCAGTACTTC
CASSLVTGSSSYEQYF
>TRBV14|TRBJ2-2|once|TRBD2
TGTGCCAGCAGCCAAGAACCAGCGGGAGTGTTCAACACCGGGGAGCTGTTTTTT
CASSQEPAGVFNTGELFF
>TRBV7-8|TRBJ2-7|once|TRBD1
TGTGCCAGCAGCCCCCAGAGGACAGGCCTATACGAGCAGTACTTC
CASSPQRTGLYEQYF
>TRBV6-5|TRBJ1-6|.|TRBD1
TGTGCCAGCAGTCATTTGACAGGGGGGAATTCACCCCTCCACTTT
CASSHLTGGNSPLHF
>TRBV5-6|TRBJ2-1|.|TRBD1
TGTGCCAGCAGCCCTCCCCAAGGGGACAGGCGATACAATGAGCAGTTCTTC
CASSPPQGDRRYNEQFF
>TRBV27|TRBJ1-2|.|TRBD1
TGTGCCAGCAGCTTCACACAGGGGGCAGAGGGCTACACCTTC
CASSFTQGAEGYTF
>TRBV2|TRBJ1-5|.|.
TGTGCCAGCAGTGGGGCCCTGGGGGCGGCTAACAATCAGCCCCAGCATTTT
CASSGALGAANNQPQHF
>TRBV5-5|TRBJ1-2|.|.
TGTGCCAGCAGCTTGAGACAGAGAAGCCTGACGGGTGGCTACACCTTC
CASSLRQRSLTGGYTF
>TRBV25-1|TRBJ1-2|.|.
TGTGCCAGCAGTGGTTACTGGGGGGACTATGGCTACACCTTC
CASSGYWGDYGYTF
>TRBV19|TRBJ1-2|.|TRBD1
TGTGCCAGTAGGACCCTCGACAGGGATGGCGATGGCTACACCTTC
CASRTLDRDGDGYTF